This TCR beta chain stems from a study of T cell responses to AZD1222 COVID-19 vaccine. Study-wide results and caveats: A mostly white British donor set with more females was recruited, and clonal diversity was possibly underestimated. Just five or six AZD1222 recipients were seropositive at baseline.

V lost 5 bases to trimming and J lost 5 bases, with 12 bases between them. Germline CDR1 LNHDA, CDR2 SQIVND (reference sequence). The CDR3 has 14 amino acids. Regarding this clone: Antigen unknown.

Measured with immunoSEQ multiplex PCR; TCRdb has only the in-frame clones, and not every one. The data hold over 90,000 clones, with roughly 90% observed a single time. Sample: peripheral blood, taken 28 days after the second AZD1222 dose. This TCR was sampled from an adult who received the AZD1222 COVID-19 vaccine. The chain is built from TRBV19 and TRBJ1-4, with a tentative D call TRBD1 (5 bases). The DNA of the CDR3 is TGTGCCAGTAGTTCAGGGAGAGGGAATGAAAAACTGTTTTTT. Translated, it gives CASSSGRGNEKLFF.